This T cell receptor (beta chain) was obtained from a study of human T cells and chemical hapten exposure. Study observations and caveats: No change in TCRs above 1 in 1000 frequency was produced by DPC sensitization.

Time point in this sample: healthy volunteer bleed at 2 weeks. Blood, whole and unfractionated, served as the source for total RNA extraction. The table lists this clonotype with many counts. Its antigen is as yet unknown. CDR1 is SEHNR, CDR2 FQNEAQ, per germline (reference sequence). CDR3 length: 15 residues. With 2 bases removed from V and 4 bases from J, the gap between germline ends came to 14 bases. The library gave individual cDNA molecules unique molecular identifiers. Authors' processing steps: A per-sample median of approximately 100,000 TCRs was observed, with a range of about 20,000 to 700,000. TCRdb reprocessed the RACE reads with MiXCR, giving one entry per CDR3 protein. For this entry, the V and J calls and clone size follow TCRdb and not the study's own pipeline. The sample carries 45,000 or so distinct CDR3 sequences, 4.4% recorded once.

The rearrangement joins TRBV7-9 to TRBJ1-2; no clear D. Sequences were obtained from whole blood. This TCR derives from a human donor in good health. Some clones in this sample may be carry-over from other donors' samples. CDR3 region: CASSLLSVAGYGYTF. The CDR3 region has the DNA TGTGCCAGCAGCTTATTATCGGTGGCAGGCTATGGCTACACCTTC.